Each of the 7 T cell receptor beta chains below was sequenced from the same sample in a study of blood T cell repertoires in COVID-19. The protocol was immunoSEQ multiplex PCR, while the TCRdb copy is restricted to in-frame clones and leaves out a portion. The sample includes around 500,000 clones, 80% to 90% of them seen just once. The sequencing sample was made of peripheral blood. The receptors stem from a human donor in a cohort sampled during active COVID-19.

The rearrangement joins TRBV2 to TRBJ2-2, with D possibly being TRBD2 (5 bases). Germline lookup yields CDR1 SNHLY and CDR2 FYNNEI. Trimming took off 6 bases at V and 4 bases at J, with 15 bases between the two ends. The CDR3 has 15 amino acids. CDR3 sequence reads: CASSGLRASTGELFF. Here the CDR3 DNA reads TGTGCCAGCAGCGGACTCCGGGCCTCCACCGGGGAGCTGTTTTTT.

The gene calls are TRBV27 and TRBJ2-3, with 7 bases identical to TRBD2. With V trimmed by 8 bases and J by 4 bases, 12 bases remained unmatched. The germline CDR1 and CDR2 sequences are MNHEY and SMNVEV (reference sequence). The CDR3 has 15 amino acids. DNA for the CDR3: TGTGCCAGCTCTGGGGGGGGGAAGGGCCCAGATACGCAGTATTTT. Translating gives CASSGGGKGPDTQYF.

The chain employs TRBV30 and TRBJ2-3; 11 bases are shared with TRBD2. V lost 5 bases, J lost 9 bases, and 10 bases stayed unmatched. The CDR3 contains 14 residues. The germline CDR1 and CDR2 sequences are GTSNPN and SVGIG (reference sequence). CDR3 bases: TGTGCCTGGGGGACTAGCGGTACTGGGGACACGCAGTATTTT. Amino acids: CAWGTSGTGDTQYF.

This clone appeared a few times. V is TRBV10-3 and J is TRBJ1-5; 8 nucleotides line up with TRBD1. V was clipped by 8 bases and J by 9 bases; unmatched bases: 6. This CDR3 is 12 amino acids long. Per the germline V gene, CDR1 is ENHRY and CDR2 is SYGVKD. CDR3 DNA: TGTGCCATCTCGCCAGGGGGCATGCCCCAGCATTTT. Its protein is CAISPGGMPQHF.

The rearrangement joins TRBV11-3 to TRBJ2-7, with D maybe TRBD1 (5 bases). CDR3 length: 14 residues. The germline V and J ends were trimmed by 1 base and 5 bases, with 12 bases remaining between them. Germline CDR1 is SGHNT and CDR2 is YENEEA. CDR3 nucleotides: TGTGCCAGCAGCTTAGGCCATGCAGGGAACGAGCAGTACTTC. Translated: CASSLGHAGNEQYF.

In regard to this clone: In the same sample, other DNA sequences code for this CDR3. The gene calls are TRBV7-2 and TRBJ2-1; D is possibly TRBD1 (6 bases). This CDR3 contains 15 residues. V was clipped by 3 bases and J by 0 bases, with 9 bases between them. Per germline, CDR1 SGHTA and CDR2 FQGNSA. The CDR3 reads CASSLDSSSYNEQFF. DNA for the CDR3: TGTGCCAGCAGCTTGGACAGCAGCTCCTACAATGAGCAGTTCTTC.

The chain links TRBV28 to TRBJ2-1; 8 bases match TRBD2. The CDR3 is 14 residues long. V was clipped by 1 base and J by 6 bases; unmatched bases: 2. CDR1 is MDHEN and CDR2 is SYDVKM in the germline V gene. The CDR3 spells CASSLSLAANEQFF. For the CDR3, the DNA is TGTGCCAGCAGTTTATCACTAGCGGCCAATGAGCAGTTCTTC.